The 16 T cell receptor beta chains presented below share a single source sample, sequenced in a study of T cell responses to AZD1222 COVID-19 vaccine (dated by TCRdb to the early 2020s). This sample's time point label indicates: baseline before first vaccination. The library was produced with the immunoSEQ multiplex PCR assay. The clones in this table, taken by TCRdb from immuneACCESS, are in-frame only. Not every clone is retained; where verified, under half of the shortfall comes from an unresolved V gene, and the cause of the rest is unknown. This sample comprises 82,000 or so clones, approximately 91% of them detected only once. The ten largest clones represent around 5.3% of the sample. Source: peripheral blood, taken on day 0 of AZD1222 vaccination. The receptors stem from an adult in good health.

J is TRBJ2-7 and V is TRBV28; 8 positions agree with TRBD1. Germline loops: CDR1 MDHEN, CDR2 SYDVKM. CDR3 size: 14 residues. V was clipped by 5 bases and J by 3 bases; unmatched bases: 6. CDR3 sequence (DNA): TGTGCCAGCAGTCGGACAGGGTCAAACTACGAGCAGTACTTC. Amino acids: CASSRTGSNYEQYF.

The CDR3 DNA is TGTGCCAGCAGTTTAGAGGGGGCGAGGGATACGCAGTATTTT. Its translation: CASSLEGARDTQYF. This chain connects TRBV27 to TRBJ2-3; TRBD1 matches 7 bases. Germline CDR1 is MNHEY and CDR2 is SMNVEV (reference sequence). CDR3 length: 14 residues. V gave up 2 bases and J gave up 6 bases; unmatched junction bases: 5.

This chain uses TRBV5-1 with TRBJ1-3, with no clear D. CDR3 length: 13 amino acids. V lost 0 bases, J lost 4 bases, and 5 bases lay in between. Germline lookup yields CDR1 SGHRS and CDR2 YFSETQ. Written as DNA, the CDR3 is TGCGCCAGCAGCTTGGATTACGGAAACACCATATATTTT. Its protein is CASSLDYGNTIYF.

This clone was found once. The chain employs TRBV27 and TRBJ1-5; D gene uncertain. This CDR3 has 16 residues. Trimming removed 2 bases from V and 6 bases from J, with 17 bases in between. The germline gives CDR1 MNHEY, CDR2 SMNVEV (reference sequence). The CDR3 spells CASSLVLIAGGQPQHF. CDR3 coding DNA: TGTGCCAGCAGTTTAGTCTTGATTGCGGGCGGTCAGCCCCAGCATTTT.

Here the CDR3 reads CASSSTTGSNTGELFF. The CDR3 coding sequence is TGTGCCAGCAGCTCTACGACTGGATCGAACACCGGGGAGCTGTTTTTT. The rearrangement links TRBV21-1 to TRBJ2-2; the table calls TRBD2, which could not be checked here. TRBV21-1 is a known pseudogene. The CDR3 is 16 amino acids.

The rearrangement uses TRBV27 and TRBJ2-5; D is unresolved. This CDR3 has 10 amino acids. CDR1 is MNHEY and CDR2 is SMNVEV in the germline V gene (reference sequence). Deletions cut 10 bases from V and 4 bases from J, with 7 bases between. CDR3 in DNA: TGTGCCAACCCAGTAGAGACCCAGTACTTC. It is translated as CANPVETQYF.

The V call is TRBV4-2, the J call TRBJ2-3; D not certain. The CDR3 loop spans 15 amino acids. V shed 0 bases and J shed 2 bases, with 9 bases lying between them. Germline V lookup: CDR1 LGHNA, CDR2 YNFKEQ. The CDR3 reads CASSQDGTVTDTQYF. The DNA for the CDR3 is TGTGCCAGCAGCCAAGATGGAACAGTCACAGATACGCAGTATTTT.

The V gene is TRBV14, the J gene TRBJ2-3; D is unresolved. V lost 0 bases to trimming and J lost 1 base, with 11 bases between them. This CDR3 has 16 amino acids. Germline CDR1 is SGHDN and CDR2 is FVKESK. The CDR3 protein is CASSQDKPSGTDTQYF. CDR3 DNA sequence: TGTGCCAGCAGCCAAGATAAACCGTCTGGCACAGATACGCAGTATTTT.

This chain connects TRBV19 to TRBJ1-5; D unclear. CDR1 LNHDA and CDR2 SQIVND come from the germline V gene (reference sequence). The CDR3 sequence is 14 residues long. V lost 7 bases and J lost 2, with 12 bases in between. The CDR3 DNA sequence: TGTGCCAGTAATTGGGTTTTTGGCAATCAGCCCCAGCATTTT. This gives the protein CASNWVFGNQPQHF.

J is TRBJ1-2 and V is TRBV5-1, with 7 positions matching TRBD1. The CDR3 is 14 amino acids. Germline V gene sequence: CDR1 SGHRS, CDR2 YFSETQ. J gave up 6 bases and V 0 bases, and 5 bases lay outside the gene matches. In DNA form, the CDR3 reads TGCGCCAGCAGCTTGGGACAGGGTAATGATGGCTACACCTTC. Amino acids: CASSLGQGNDGYTF.

This chain uses TRBV28 with TRBJ1-5; 9 nucleotides agree with TRBD1. Losses at the gene ends were 7 bases for V and 7 bases for J; bases not matched to a gene: 11. This CDR3 contains 15 residues. CDR1 is MDHEN and CDR2 is SYDVKM in the germline V gene. The CDR3 here is CASTATGQGRQPQHF. The DNA for the CDR3 is TGTGCCAGCACCGCAACTGGACAGGGGAGGCAGCCCCAGCATTTT.

This chain joins TRBV4-1 and TRBJ1-4; TRBD1 agrees at 7 bases. The CDR3 covers 15 residues. V gave up 0 bases and J gave up 8 bases; unmatched junction bases: 6. Germline CDR1 and CDR2: MGHRA and YSYEKL. In DNA, the CDR3 is TGCGCCAGCAGCCAAGAAAGACAGGGTCGCGAAAAACTGTTTTTT. Translation: CASSQERQGREKLFF.

V is TRBV14 and J is TRBJ1-4; weak D call: TRBD1 (5 bases). This CDR3 spans 17 amino acids. Germline lookup yields CDR1 SGHDN and CDR2 FVKESK. Trimming pared 10 bases from V and 6 bases from J, leaving 27 bases between. The CDR3 spells CATQTRPGVIMYEKLFF. The CDR3 nucleotides are TGTGCCACCCAAACACGCCCGGGGGTGATTATGTATGAAAAACTGTTTTTT.

The chain combines TRBV30 with TRBJ1-6; 12 bases match TRBD1. Looked up from germline, CDR1 is GTSNPN and CDR2 is SVGIG (reference sequence). The trim removed 8 bases at V and 11 bases at J, leaving 10 bases unmatched. The CDR3 has 14 amino acids. CDR3 loop: CASLVGTGGTPLHF. The DNA for the CDR3 is TGTGCCAGCCTTGTGGGGACAGGGGGCACACCCCTCCACTTT.

This chain connects TRBV10-3 to TRBJ1-6; the match to TRBD1 covers 8 bases. The junction had 7 bases not matched to a gene; V was cut back by 1 base and J by 5 bases. The CDR3 sequence is 17 residues long. CDR1 and CDR2 (germline): ENHRY, SYGVKD. CDR3 residues: CAISEFGGQGNNSPLHF. Written as DNA, the CDR3 is TGTGCCATCAGTGAGTTCGGAGGACAGGGAAATAATTCACCCCTCCACTTT.

The V call is TRBV19, the J call TRBJ1-6, with 9 bases identical to TRBD1. Germline V lookup: CDR1 LNHDA, CDR2 SQIVND (reference sequence). V gave up 4 bases and J gave up 7 bases; unmatched junction bases: 5. The CDR3 contains 15 residues. CDR3 nucleotides: TGTGCCAGTAGTACGGGACAGGGAGGGAATTCACCCCTCCACTTT. It encodes CASSTGQGGNSPLHF.